These 27 T cell receptor beta chains came from one sample sequenced in a study of shared clonotypes between healthy human individuals. Here immunoSEQ multiplex PCR was the method, and the copy in TCRdb shows in-frame clones only, minus some. The sample records 780,000 or so clones, 55% to 80% being singletons. Specimen: memory CD4+ T cells sorted from blood. Indicated subset: CD45RA-negative fraction. The receptors here all came from a woman younger than 45 in good health.

DNA for the CDR3: TGTGCCAGTACCGGGGATGGGGAGACCCAGTACTTC. Translating it yields CASTGDGETQYF. The rearrangement joins TRBV2 to TRBJ2-5; perhaps TRBD2 as D (5 bases). The CDR3 is made up of 12 amino acids. V lost 9 bases and J 5 bases, leaving 13 bases between the germline ends. Germline V gene lookup returns CDR1 SNHLY and CDR2 FYNNEI.

This clone was detected a few times. Other DNA sequences in the same sample also yield this CDR3. The chain employs TRBV18 and TRBJ2-1; D may be TRBD1 or TRBD2 (5 bases each). The length of the CDR3 is 13 residues. The germline CDR1 and CDR2 sequences are KGHSH and LQKENI. The V end was cut by 4 bases, the J end by 4 bases, with 8 bases between. CDR3 DNA sequence: TGTGCCAGCTCACGGGACGGTTACAATGAGCAGTTCTTC. It translates to CASSRDGYNEQFF.

Worth noting for this clone: A much larger clone lies one base from this, so it may be a read error. V usage is TRBV6-5 and J usage is TRBJ2-7; 9 bases match TRBD2. Unmatched junction bases numbered 1, after V lost 4 bases and J lost 3 bases. Germline lookup yields CDR1 MNHEY and CDR2 SVGAGI. The CDR3 covers 13 residues. The CDR3 DNA sequence: TGTGCCAGCAGTTTTAGCGGGAGCTACGAGCAGTACTTC. Protein product: CASSFSGSYEQYF.

This chain links TRBV7-2 with TRBJ2-7, with 8 bases lining up with TRBD2. The V gene's germline CDR1 is SGHTA and CDR2 FQGNSA. CDR3 size: 16 residues. The V segment lost 1 base and the J segment 3 bases; nucleotides outside the gene matches: 8. In DNA, the CDR3 is TGTGCCAGCAGCTTAGGAGCAGCGGGAGTATACTACGAGCAGTACTTC. This gives the protein CASSLGAAGVYYEQYF.

The chain is built from TRBV6-5 and TRBJ1-5, with D possibly being TRBD1 (6 bases). CDR1 is MNHEY, CDR2 SVGAGI, per germline. The germline V and J ends were trimmed by 4 bases and 7 bases, with 11 bases remaining between them. The CDR3 contains 13 residues. The CDR3 DNA follows: TGTGCCAGCAGTTCCTTACAGGGACAGCCCCAGCATTTT. Translation gives CASSSLQGQPQHF.

In its sample, this clone was seen many times. The rearrangement uses TRBV5-1 and TRBJ1-3; 7 bases fit TRBD1. CDR1 is SGHRS and CDR2 is YFSETQ in the germline V gene. This CDR3 is built from 15 residues. With V trimmed by 0 bases and J by 4 bases, 4 bases remained unmatched. The CDR3 DNA sequence: TGCGCCAGCAGCTTGGAGGGGGCTGGGGGAAACACCATATATTTT. Protein product: CASSLEGAGGNTIYF.

About this clone: This CDR3 is also generated by other DNA sequences in the sample. The chain joins TRBV5-1 to TRBJ2-7; the match to TRBD2 covers 8 bases. V shed 0 bases and J 2 bases; nucleotides not matched to a gene: 4. In germline, CDR1 is SGHRS, CDR2 YFSETQ. CDR3 length: 15 residues. CDR3 nucleotide sequence: TGCGCCAGCAGCTTGGGAGCGGGAGAAACCTACGAGCAGTACTTC. This encodes CASSLGAGETYEQYF.

The chain carries TRBV10-3 and TRBJ2-7; D ambiguous. The germline V and J ends were trimmed by 0 bases and 9 bases, with 12 bases remaining between them. CDR1 ENHRY and CDR2 SYGVKD come from the germline V gene. The CDR3 length is 13 residues. CDR3 DNA: TGTGCCATCAGTGAGTCGGGCCTGGGCGGGCAGTACTTC. Encoded protein: CAISESGLGGQYF.

The chain is built from TRBV4-1 and TRBJ2-6; a possible D gene is TRBD2 (6 bases). The CDR3 runs 19 residues. The germline gives CDR1 MGHRA, CDR2 YSYEKL. V was clipped by 4 bases and J by 0 bases, with 19 bases between them. CDR3 in DNA: TGCGCCAGCAGCCCGCGACCGACTAGAGTAAGCTCTGGGGCCAACGTCCTGACTTTC. This codes for CASSPRPTRVSSGANVLTF.

The chain combines TRBV7-9 with TRBJ2-7, with 7 bases matching TRBD1. CDR1 is SEHNR, CDR2 FQNEAQ, per germline (reference sequence). Trimming cost V 7 bases and J 0 bases; bases outside gene matches: 6. The CDR3 covers 14 residues. CDR3 protein: CASTPTGYSYEQYF. CDR3 nucleotide sequence: TGTGCCAGCACCCCGACAGGGTACTCCTACGAGCAGTACTTC.

Only a few counts were recorded for this clone. The J gene is TRBJ2-5, the V gene TRBV7-9; TRBD2 aligns across 10 bases. This CDR3 contains 16 residues. V dropped 0 bases and J dropped 2; count of bases not matched to a gene: 3. Per germline, CDR1 SEHNR and CDR2 FQNEAQ (reference sequence). The CDR3 region is CASSLAGLAAQETQYF. The CDR3 bases are TGTGCCAGCAGCTTAGCCGGACTAGCGGCTCAAGAGACCCAGTACTTC.

The chain uses TRBV6-6 and TRBJ1-1; tentative D call: TRBD1 (5 bases). The CDR3 loop spans 14 amino acids. CDR1 and CDR2 (germline): MNHNY, SVGAGI (reference sequence). Trimming took off 2 bases at V and 11 bases at J, with 18 bases between the two ends. CDR3 nucleotides: TGTGCCAGCAGTTACACTGAACCGGGACCCGGGGCTTTCTTT. It is translated as CASSYTEPGPGAFF.

The chain employs TRBV6-1 and TRBJ1-5; TRBD1 might be the D (5 bases). The CDR3 length is 14 residues. Trimming pared 7 bases from V and 1 base from J, leaving 11 bases between. The germline CDR1 and CDR2 sequences are MNHNS and SASEGT. In DNA form, the CDR3 reads TGTGCCAGCACGGGGCACAGCAGCAATCAGCCCCAGCATTTT. Translating gives CASTGHSSNQPQHF.

This clone has more than one count but fewer than ten. The chain combines TRBV7-2 with TRBJ2-1; 8 bases align to TRBD2. Trimming cost V 2 bases and J 0 bases; bases outside gene matches: 6. The CDR3 runs to 17 residues. Per the germline V gene, CDR1 is SGHTA and CDR2 is FQGNSA. The CDR3 loop reads CASSLYLAGLSYNEQFF. The CDR3 region has the DNA TGTGCCAGCAGCTTATACCTAGCGGGTCTCTCCTACAATGAGCAGTTCTTC.

The chain links TRBV29-1 to TRBJ2-3; 9 bases agree with TRBD2. Losses at the gene ends were 7 bases for V and 6 bases for J; bases not matched to a gene: 11. Looked up from germline, CDR1 is SQVTM and CDR2 is ANQGSEA. CDR3 length: 14 amino acids. In DNA form, the CDR3 reads TGCAGCGCCGCCCGGCGGGAGGGCCCCGATACGCAGTATTTT. The encoded protein is CSAARREGPDTQYF.

As concerns this clone: At one end, the junction sequence differs from germline, possibly due to a read error. The chain carries TRBV27 and TRBJ1-1; D is perhaps TRBD1 (6 bases). Germline-derived CDR1 and CDR2 are MNHEY and SMNVEV (reference sequence). The CDR3 sequence is 15 residues long. The CDR3 region has the DNA TGTGCCAGCGGTTTCGGACGCGCCAGGGGAACTGAAGCTTTCTTT. Its protein is CASGFGRARGTEAFF.

The chain joins TRBV28 to TRBJ2-1, with 12 bases that match TRBD2. The J segment lost 4 bases and the V segment lost 5 bases, leaving 9 bases of the junction unmatched. Germline CDR1 and CDR2: MDHEN and SYDVKM. The CDR3 spans 17 residues. CDR3 protein: CASSVTRLAGAYNEQFF. CDR3 in DNA: TGTGCCAGCAGTGTGACACGACTAGCGGGGGCATACAATGAGCAGTTCTTC.

The CDR3 region is CASRSPGLAAYNEQFF. As DNA, the CDR3 is TGTGCCAGCAGATCACCGGGACTAGCGGCCTACAATGAGCAGTTCTTC. The V and J genes are TRBV27 and TRBJ2-1; TRBD2 matches 11 bases. V gave up 6 bases and J gave up 2 bases; unmatched junction bases: 6. Germline V gene sequence: CDR1 MNHEY, CDR2 SMNVEV (reference sequence). The length of the CDR3 is 16 residues.

This clone has only one observation. This chain joins TRBV28 and TRBJ2-3, with a tentative D call TRBD2 (6 bases). Trimming cost V 4 bases and J 6 bases, with 8 bases left between them. CDR3 length: 12 amino acids. Per the germline V gene, CDR1 is MDHEN and CDR2 is SYDVKM. CDR3 residues: CASSSSADTQYF. CDR3 DNA: TGTGCCAGCAGTTCTAGCGCCGATACGCAGTATTTT.

V usage is TRBV5-1 and J usage is TRBJ2-7, with a tentative D call TRBD1 (6 bases). Germline V gene lookup returns CDR1 SGHRS and CDR2 YFSETQ. V was trimmed by 4 bases and J by 3 bases, leaving 17 bases between them. This CDR3 spans 15 amino acids. The DNA for the CDR3 is TGCGCCAGCAGCCCCGCGGCAGGGGAGTACTACGAGCAGTACTTC. Its protein product is CASSPAAGEYYEQYF.

The chain recombines TRBV7-2 with TRBJ2-5; 8 positions match TRBD2. V was pared by 6 bases and J by 2 bases, with 8 bases of the junction left unmatched. The CDR3 runs to 15 residues. Germline CDR1 and CDR2: SGHTA and FQGNSA. The CDR3 here is CASSPQTSGQETQYF. The CDR3 coding sequence is TGTGCCAGCAGTCCACAAACTAGCGGACAAGAGACCCAGTACTTC. Using reference TRBV7-2 and TRBJ2-5 for the parts outside the CDR3, the full variable domain is GAGVSQSPSNKVTEKGKDVELRCDPISGHTALYWYRQSLGQGLEFLIYFQGNSAPDKSGLPSDRFSAERTGGSVSTLTIQRTQQEDSAVYLCASSPQTSGQETQYFGPGTRLLVL.

V and J are TRBV5-1 and TRBJ2-6, with 12 bases that match TRBD2. This CDR3 is 18 amino acids long. V dropped 0 bases and J dropped 3; count of bases not matched to a gene: 4. Germline V gene data show CDR1 as SGHRS and CDR2 as YFSETQ. The CDR3 here is CASSLGLAGAFGANVLTF. DNA for the CDR3: TGCGCCAGCAGCTTGGGACTAGCGGGAGCTTTTGGGGCCAACGTCCTGACTTTC.

The chain is built from TRBV27 and TRBJ2-7; a possible D gene is TRBD1 (6 bases). Germline loops: CDR1 MNHEY, CDR2 SMNVEV (reference sequence). The V end lost 6 bases, the J end lost 1 base, and 16 bases lay between the germline ends. The CDR3 sequence is 15 residues long. Written as DNA, the CDR3 is TGTGCCAGCAGACGCTATAACAGGGAGTCCTACGAGCAGTACTTC. Its translation: CASRRYNRESYEQYF.

A few counts support this clone. This chain links TRBV5-5 with TRBJ2-7, with 10 positions matching TRBD2. The CDR3 consists of 14 residues. Germline CDR1 SGHKS, CDR2 YYEKEE (reference sequence). Unmatched junction bases numbered 0, after V lost 1 base and J lost 2 bases. The CDR3 loop reads CASSLTSGAYEQYF. CDR3 bases: TGTGCCAGCAGCTTGACTAGCGGGGCCTACGAGCAGTACTTC.

The gene calls are TRBV5-1 and TRBJ2-7; D not resolved. This CDR3 has 13 residues. V lost 1 base to trimming and J lost 7 bases, with 12 bases between them. CDR1 and CDR2 from the germline V gene are SGHRS and YFSETQ. The chain's CDR3 is CASSLFPDLEQYF. The CDR3 DNA follows: TGCGCCAGCAGCTTGTTTCCAGACTTAGAGCAGTACTTC.

This chain links TRBV5-1 with TRBJ2-7, with 11 bases identical to TRBD2. Germline lookup yields CDR1 SGHRS and CDR2 YFSETQ. Trimming took 1 base from V and 4 from J; bases not matched to a gene: 10. The CDR3 spans 17 residues. In nucleotides, the CDR3 is TGCGCCAGCAGCTTGCCTAGCGGGAGGAACCCTTCGTACGAGCAGTACTTC. This encodes CASSLPSGRNPSYEQYF.

This sequence joins TRBV25-1 and TRBJ2-1; the match to TRBD2 covers 9 bases. Trimming took 4 bases from V and 8 from J; bases not matched to a gene: 9. This CDR3 spans 15 amino acids. From germline, CDR1 is MGHDK and CDR2 SYGVNS. The CDR3 region has the DNA TGTGCCAGCAGTGCCCGCGGTAGCGGGAGCTATGAGCAGTTCTTC. This gives the protein CASSARGSGSYEQFF.